This T cell receptor beta chain was retrieved from a study of CD8 T cells in ankylosing spondylitis. Findings of the study overall: Earlier literature documents some of the motif variants in reactive arthritis synovial fluid and blood. The disease-linked clones had a CD8+ phenotype and low blood frequencies. A motif of several highly homologous TCR beta variants was seen as apparently characteristic of ankylosing spondylitis blood. Reported data indicate significant enrichment of disease-linked clones within matched ankylosing spondylitis synovial fluid.

This clonotype was observed many times. Its specificity is unknown. It was by quantitative 5'-RACE with molecular barcodes that TCR beta libraries were made. In TCRdb, the 5' RACE reads were re-called with MiXCR into one record per CDR3 protein. The sample holds a few hundred thousand distinct CDR3 sequences, more than 9.5% seen once. Input material: blood, either unsorted or a sorted T cell fraction (not recorded which). This clonotype was obtained from a male donor with ankylosing spondylitis.

CDR3 sequence (DNA): TGCGCCAGCAGCTTGGTCCCACTAGCGGAGAGGAGTGGGGCCAACGTCCTGACTTTC. This encodes CASSLVPLAERSGANVLTF. This chain links TRBV5-1 with TRBJ2-6; 8 bases agree with TRBD2. The CDR3 covers 19 residues. Germline V lookup: CDR1 SGHRS, CDR2 YFSETQ. Trimming removed 0 bases from V and 3 bases from J; junction bases left unmatched: 11.